Shown below are 4 T cell receptor beta chains from a single sample sequenced in a study of T cell repertoires in cytomegalovirus infection. MiXCR, run by TCRdb on the reads, gives a single entry per CDR3 protein. The data hold 250,000 to 300,000 distinct CDR3 sequences, with roughly 13% observed a single time. What was sequenced was PBMCs. The receptor set was obtained from a human donor in good health (CMV status not recorded). Some clones in this sample may be carry-over from other donors' samples.

Ten or more counts support this clonotype. The rearrangement links TRBV7-2 to TRBJ1-2, with a tentative D call TRBD1 (5 bases). This CDR3 contains 15 residues. Looked up from germline, CDR1 is SGHTA and CDR2 is FQGNSA. V gave up 3 bases and J gave up 8 bases, with 19 bases separating them. The CDR3 DNA reads TGTGCCAGCAGCTTCAAGGGGCGGGGGAGTGAAGGCTACACCTTC. Translating gives CASSFKGRGSEGYTF.

At least ten counts were recorded for this clonotype. The chain has TRBV28 and TRBJ2-1; perhaps TRBD2 as D (6 bases). The CDR3 consists of 14 residues. Trimming pared 2 bases from V and 7 bases from J, leaving 12 bases between. In germline, CDR1 is MDHEN, CDR2 SYDVKM. The CDR3 coding sequence is TGTGCCAGCAGTTTACCGGGAGAGGCTAATGAGCAGTTCTTC. This translates into CASSLPGEANEQFF.

The chain recombines TRBV5-1 with TRBJ1-1, with 10 positions matching TRBD1. Germline CDR1 SGHRS, CDR2 YFSETQ. The CDR3 covers 13 residues. V lost 5 bases and J lost 4; bases outside the gene matches: 2. In DNA form, the CDR3 reads TGCGCCAGCAGGGGACAGGGGAGCACTGAAGCTTTCTTT. This gives the protein CASRGQGSTEAFF.

The V call is TRBV20-1, the J call TRBJ2-7, with D possibly matching TRBD1 (6 bases). The germline V gene encodes CDR1 DFQATT and CDR2 SNEGSKA (reference sequence). The germline V and J ends were trimmed by 6 bases and 0 bases, with 18 bases remaining between them. The CDR3 loop spans 15 amino acids. Here the CDR3 reads CSATNMGASSYEQYF. The CDR3 bases are TGCAGTGCCACCAACATGGGGGCGAGCTCCTACGAGCAGTACTTC.